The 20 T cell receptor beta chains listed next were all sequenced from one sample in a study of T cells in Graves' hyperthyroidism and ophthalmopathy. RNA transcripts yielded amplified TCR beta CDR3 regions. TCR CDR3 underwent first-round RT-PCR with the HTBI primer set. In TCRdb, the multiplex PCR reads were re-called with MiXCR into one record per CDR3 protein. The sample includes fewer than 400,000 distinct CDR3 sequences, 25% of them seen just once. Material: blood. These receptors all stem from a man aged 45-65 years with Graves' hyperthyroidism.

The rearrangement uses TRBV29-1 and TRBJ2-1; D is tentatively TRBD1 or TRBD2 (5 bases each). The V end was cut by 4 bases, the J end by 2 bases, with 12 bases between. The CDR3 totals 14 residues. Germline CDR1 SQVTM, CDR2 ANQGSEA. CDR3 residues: CSVGVGTAYNEQFF. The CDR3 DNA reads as TGCAGCGTTGGTGTGGGGACCGCCTACAATGAGCAGTTCTTC.

CDR3 loop: CASSRTGGYDQPQHF. The CDR3 DNA is TGTGCCAGCAGCAGGACAGGGGGATATGATCAGCCCCAGCATTTT. The chain is built from TRBV5-5 and TRBJ1-5; 10 positions agree with TRBD1. The CDR3 has 15 amino acids. In germline, CDR1 is SGHKS, CDR2 YYEKEE (reference sequence). V gave up 4 bases and J gave up 5 bases; unmatched junction bases: 6.

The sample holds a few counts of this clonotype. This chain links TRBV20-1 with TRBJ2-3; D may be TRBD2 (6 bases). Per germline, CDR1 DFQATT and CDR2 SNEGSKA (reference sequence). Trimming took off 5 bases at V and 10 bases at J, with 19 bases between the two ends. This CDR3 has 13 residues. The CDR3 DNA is TGCAGTGCTCAGATCCCCGGGACTGGGGCGCAGTATTTT. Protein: CSAQIPGTGAQYF.

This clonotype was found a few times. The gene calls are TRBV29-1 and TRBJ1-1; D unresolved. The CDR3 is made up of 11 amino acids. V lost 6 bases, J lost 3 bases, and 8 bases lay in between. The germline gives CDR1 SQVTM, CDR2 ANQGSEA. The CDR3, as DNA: TGCAGCGTCGGATGGGACACTGAAGCTTTCTTT. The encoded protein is CSVGWDTEAFF.

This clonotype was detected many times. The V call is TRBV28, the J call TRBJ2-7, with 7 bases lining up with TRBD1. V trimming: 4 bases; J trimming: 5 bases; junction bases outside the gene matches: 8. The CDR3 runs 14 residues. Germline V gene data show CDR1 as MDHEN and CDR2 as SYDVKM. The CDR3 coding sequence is TGTGCCAGCAGTTCTACAGGGGTGAGGAACGAGCAGTACTTC. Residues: CASSSTGVRNEQYF.

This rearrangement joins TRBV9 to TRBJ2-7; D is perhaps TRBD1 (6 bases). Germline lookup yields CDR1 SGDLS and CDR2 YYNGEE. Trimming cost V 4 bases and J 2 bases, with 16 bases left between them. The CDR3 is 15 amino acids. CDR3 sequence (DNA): TGTGCCAGCAGCCCCCAACAGGGTATCCCCTACGAGCAGTACTTC. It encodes CASSPQQGIPYEQYF.

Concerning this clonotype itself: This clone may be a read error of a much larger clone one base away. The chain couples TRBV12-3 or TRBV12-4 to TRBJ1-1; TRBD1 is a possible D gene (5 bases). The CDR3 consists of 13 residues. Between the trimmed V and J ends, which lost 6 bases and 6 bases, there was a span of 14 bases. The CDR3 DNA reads TGTGCCAGCAGGAGTACACAGGTGGCTGAAGCTTTCTTT. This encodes CASRSTQVAEAFF.

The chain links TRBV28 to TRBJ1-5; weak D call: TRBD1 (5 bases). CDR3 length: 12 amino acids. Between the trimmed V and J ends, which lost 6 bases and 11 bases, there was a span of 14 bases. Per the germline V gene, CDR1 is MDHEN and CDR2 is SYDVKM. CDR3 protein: CASRSVLGAQHF. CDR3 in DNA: TGTGCCAGCAGGTCCGTCTTAGGGGCCCAGCATTTT.

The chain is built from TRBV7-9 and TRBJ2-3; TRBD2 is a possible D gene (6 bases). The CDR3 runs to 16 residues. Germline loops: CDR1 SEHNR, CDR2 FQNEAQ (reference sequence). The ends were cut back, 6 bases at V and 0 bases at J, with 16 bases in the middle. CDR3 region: CASRLGASASTDTQYF. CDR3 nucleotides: TGTGCCAGCAGACTTGGGGCTAGCGCTAGCACAGATACGCAGTATTTT.

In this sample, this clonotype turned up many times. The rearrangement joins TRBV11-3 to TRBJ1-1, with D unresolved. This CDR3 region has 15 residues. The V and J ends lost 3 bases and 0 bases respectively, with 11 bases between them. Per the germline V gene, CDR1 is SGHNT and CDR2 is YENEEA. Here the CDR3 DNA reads TGTGCCAGCAGCTTGAGGGTCACCATGAACACTGAAGCTTTCTTT. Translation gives CASSLRVTMNTEAFF.

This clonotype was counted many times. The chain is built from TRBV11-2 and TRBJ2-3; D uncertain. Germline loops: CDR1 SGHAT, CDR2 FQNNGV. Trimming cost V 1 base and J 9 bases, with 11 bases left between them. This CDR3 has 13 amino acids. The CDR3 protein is CASSLGSRDTQYF. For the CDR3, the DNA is TGTGCCAGCAGCTTAGGTAGTCGCGACACGCAGTATTTT.

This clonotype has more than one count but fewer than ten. As DNA, the CDR3 is TGTGCCAGCAGGGTCCGGGACAACTCCTACGAGCAGTACTTC. Its translation: CASRVRDNSYEQYF. V and J are TRBV6-1 and TRBJ2-7, with a tentative D call TRBD1 (6 bases). Trimming shortened V by 6 bases and J by 0 bases, and 12 bases separated the two germline ends. Germline V lookup: CDR1 MNHNS, CDR2 SASEGT. The CDR3 spans 14 residues.

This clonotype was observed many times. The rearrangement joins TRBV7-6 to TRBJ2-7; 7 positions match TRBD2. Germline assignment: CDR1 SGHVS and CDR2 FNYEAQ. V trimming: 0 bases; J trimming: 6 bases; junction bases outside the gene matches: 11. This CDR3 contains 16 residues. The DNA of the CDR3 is TGTGCCAGCAGCTTAGCGTTGGGGGGGTCTCGGGTCGAGCAGTACTTC. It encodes CASSLALGGSRVEQYF.

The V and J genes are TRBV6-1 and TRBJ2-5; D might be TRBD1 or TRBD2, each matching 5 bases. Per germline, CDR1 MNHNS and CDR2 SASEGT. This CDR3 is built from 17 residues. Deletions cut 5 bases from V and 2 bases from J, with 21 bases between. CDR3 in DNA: TGTGCCAGCAGTCAGACCCGGGACCCCGGTGGGCAAGAGACCCAGTACTTC. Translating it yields CASSQTRDPGGQETQYF.

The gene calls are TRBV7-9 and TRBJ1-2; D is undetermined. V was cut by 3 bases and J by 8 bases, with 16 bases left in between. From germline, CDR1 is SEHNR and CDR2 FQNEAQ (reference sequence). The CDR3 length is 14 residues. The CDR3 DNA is TGTGCCAGCAGCTTCGCCAGCTTTGGACCCGGCTACACCTTC. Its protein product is CASSFASFGPGYTF.

The CDR3 spells CASRETGEAFF. The CDR3, as DNA: TGTGCCAGCAGGGAGACAGGAGAGGCTTTCTTT. The rearrangement uses TRBV6-1 and TRBJ1-1, with D perhaps matching TRBD1 (6 bases). The germline V gene has CDR1 MNHNS and CDR2 SASEGT. Trimming cost V 6 bases and J 11 bases, with 13 bases left between them. The CDR3 is 11 residues long.

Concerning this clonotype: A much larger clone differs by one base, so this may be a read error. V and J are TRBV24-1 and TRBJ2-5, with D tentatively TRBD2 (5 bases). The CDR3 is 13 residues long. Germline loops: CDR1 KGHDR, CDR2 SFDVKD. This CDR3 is CAASVRGEETQYF. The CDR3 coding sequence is TGTGCCGCCAGTGTTCGGGGTGAGGAGACCCAGTACTTC.

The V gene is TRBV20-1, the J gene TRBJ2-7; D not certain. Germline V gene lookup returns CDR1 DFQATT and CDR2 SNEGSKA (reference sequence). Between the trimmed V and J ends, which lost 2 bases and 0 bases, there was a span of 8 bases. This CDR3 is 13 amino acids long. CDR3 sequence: CSARLMSSYEQYF. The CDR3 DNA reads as TGCAGTGCTAGACTGATGAGCTCCTACGAGCAGTACTTC.

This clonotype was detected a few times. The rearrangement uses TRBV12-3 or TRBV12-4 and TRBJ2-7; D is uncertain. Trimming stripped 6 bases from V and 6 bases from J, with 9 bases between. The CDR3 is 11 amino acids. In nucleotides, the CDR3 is TGTGCCAGCAGCCCGGCAACCGAGCAGTACTTC. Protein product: CASSPATEQYF.

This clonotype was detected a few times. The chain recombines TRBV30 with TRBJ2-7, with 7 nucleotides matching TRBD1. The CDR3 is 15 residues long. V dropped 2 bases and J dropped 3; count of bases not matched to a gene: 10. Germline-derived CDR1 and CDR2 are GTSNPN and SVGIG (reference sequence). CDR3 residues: CAWSRGPDRFYEQYF. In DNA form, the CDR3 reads TGTGCCTGGAGTAGGGGGCCGGACAGGTTCTACGAGCAGTACTTC.